These 32 T cell receptor beta chains were sequenced from one sample in a study of cytomegalovirus exposure and HLA in healthy donors (TCRdb year 2017). The library came from the immunoSEQ multiplex PCR assay. The multiplex PCR relied on a mix of 60 forward primers for TCR Vbeta segments and 13 reverse primers for TCR Jbeta segments. The table was pulled from immuneACCESS by TCRdb, which kept in-frame rearrangements only. Such tables lose some clones; where checked, under half of the loss comes from unresolved V genes, and the rest has no known cause. The sample table contains under 200,000 clones; only one count was recorded for around 80% of them. The leading ten clones occupy roughly 6.3% of the sample. The source material was PBMCs. These receptors came from a male donor in good health and CMV-seropositive.

The chain has TRBV19 and TRBJ1-2, with D perhaps matching TRBD1 (5 bases). This CDR3 contains 13 residues. The V gene lost 8 bases and the J gene lost 8 bases, with 18 bases spanning the gap. Germline V gene sequence: CDR1 LNHDA, CDR2 SQIVND (reference sequence). CDR3 nucleotide sequence: TGTGCCAGTCATGACAGCGGGGTTGAGGGCTACACCTTC. Its translation is CASHDSGVEGYTF.

The rearrangement joins TRBV29-1 to TRBJ2-1, with 15 bases lining up with TRBD2. V was clipped by 6 bases and J by 7 bases; unmatched bases: 4. Germline V gives CDR1 SQVTM, CDR2 ANQGSEA. The CDR3 extends over 14 amino acids. The CDR3 nucleotides read TGCAGCGTCGGGACTAGCGGGGGGCGGAATGAGCAGTTCTTC. It specifies CSVGTSGGRNEQFF.

The V and J genes are TRBV28 and TRBJ1-4; 8 bases match TRBD1. Trimming cost V 6 bases and J 8 bases; bases outside gene matches: 8. The CDR3 consists of 14 residues. Germline assignment: CDR1 MDHEN and CDR2 SYDVKM. The CDR3 sequence: CASRPDRGREKLFF. The CDR3 DNA reads as TGTGCCAGCAGACCTGACAGGGGTAGGGAAAAACTGTTTTTT.

V is TRBV10-3 and J is TRBJ2-2, with 11 bases matching TRBD2. Germline lookup yields CDR1 ENHRY and CDR2 SYGVKD. The CDR3 loop spans 15 amino acids. V lost 6 bases, J lost 2 bases, and 2 bases stayed unmatched. The CDR3 DNA is TGTGCCATCAGGGGGACTAGCGGAAACACCGGGGAGCTGTTTTTT. Its protein product is CAIRGTSGNTGELFF.

The rearrangement uses TRBV5-6 and TRBJ1-2; D uncertain. Trimming removed 3 bases from V and 12 bases from J, with 24 bases in between. The CDR3 is made up of 15 amino acids. From germline, CDR1 is SGHDT and CDR2 YYEEEE. CDR3 sequence reads: CASSSPRLRNYRDTF. DNA for the CDR3: TGTGCCAGCAGCTCCCCCAGACTGAGGAATTATCGTGACACCTTC.

The rearrangement joins TRBV29-1 to TRBJ1-2, with a tentative D call TRBD1 (5 bases). Germline values: CDR1 SQVTM, CDR2 ANQGSEA. The length of the CDR3 is 13 residues. Trimming shortened V by 5 bases and J by 2 bases, and 12 bases separated the two germline ends. The CDR3 sequence is CSVNVGGNYGYTF. The DNA of the CDR3 is TGCAGCGTTAATGTGGGGGGAAACTATGGCTACACCTTC.

The chain employs TRBV6-1 and TRBJ2-3; TRBD1 matches at 9 bases. V shed 10 bases, J shed 4 bases, and the junction held 9 bases outside the gene matches. Germline V CDR1 and CDR2: MNHNS, SASEGT. The length of the CDR3 is 14 residues. The CDR3 DNA reads TGTGCCACGGGGGGACAGGGAATAGCAGATACGCAGTATTTT. Translated: CATGGQGIADTQYF.

This clone was counted between two and nine times. This chain uses TRBV29-1 with TRBJ1-1; TRBD1 is a possible D gene (5 bases). Germline CDR1 reads SQVTM; CDR2 reads ANQGSEA. The CDR3 is 13 residues long. Trimming removed 3 bases at V and 1 base at J, with 9 bases between. The CDR3 nucleotides read TGCAGCGTTGAGGGGCAGGGGAACACTGAAGCTTTCTTT. It translates to CSVEGQGNTEAFF. The variable domain in full, with the rest retrieved from reference TRBV29-1 and TRBJ1-1, is SAVISQKPSRDICQRGTSLTIQCQVDSQVTMMFWYRQQPGQSLTLIATANQGSEATYESGFVIDKFPISRPNLTFSTLTVSNMSPEDSSIYLCSVEGQGNTEAFFGQGTRLTVV.

This chain uses TRBV9 with TRBJ2-1; TRBD1 matches at 8 bases. V shed 3 bases and J 2 bases; nucleotides not matched to a gene: 4. Germline V lookup: CDR1 SGDLS, CDR2 YYNGEE. This CDR3 contains 15 residues. CDR3 sequence (DNA): TGTGCCAGCAGCGAAAGGGACAGGACCTACAATGAGCAGTTCTTC. It specifies CASSERDRTYNEQFF. Full variable domain (missing parts from reference TRBV9 and TRBJ2-1): DSGVTQTPKHLITATGQRVTLRCSPRSGDLSVYWYQQSLDQGLQFLIQYYNGEERAKGNILERFSAQQFPDLHSELNLSSLELGDSALYFCASSERDRTYNEQFFGPGTRLTVL.

This chain links TRBV9 with TRBJ2-1, with D tentatively TRBD2 (6 bases). The CDR3 has 13 residues. With 0 bases removed from V and 10 bases from J, the gap between germline ends came to 11 bases. Germline values: CDR1 SGDLS, CDR2 YYNGEE. The CDR3 nucleotides read TGTGCCAGCAGCGTAGGCTCTGCGGGGGAGCAGTTCTTC. Its protein product is CASSVGSAGEQFF.

This chain connects TRBV29-1 to TRBJ2-5, with 7 bases matching TRBD2. CDR3 length: 12 amino acids. V dropped 4 bases and J dropped 7; count of bases not matched to a gene: 6. Germline loops: CDR1 SQVTM, CDR2 ANQGSEA. The CDR3: CSVGGRGGTQYF. CDR3 in DNA: TGCAGCGTTGGTGGGAGGGGTGGGACCCAGTACTTC.

The chain links TRBV9 to TRBJ1-4; D uncertain. The germline V gene encodes CDR1 SGDLS and CDR2 YYNGEE. The ends were cut back, 3 bases at V and 4 bases at J, with 4 bases in the middle. This CDR3 spans 12 amino acids. The CDR3 DNA reads TGTGCCAGCAGCGCCAATAATGAAAAACTGTTTTTT. This translates into CASSANNEKLFF.

The rearrangement links TRBV7-2 to TRBJ2-5, with 9 positions matching TRBD2. V lost 5 bases and J lost 5; bases outside the gene matches: 6. CDR1 and CDR2 from the germline V gene are SGHTA and FQGNSA. The CDR3 sequence is 14 residues long. CDR3 bases: TGTGCCAGCAGCACGGGACTAGCAATGGAGACCCAGTACTTC. It codes for CASSTGLAMETQYF.

The chain employs TRBV6-6 and TRBJ1-1; D perhaps matches TRBD1 (5 bases). Trimming took off 2 bases at V and 11 bases at J, with 15 bases between the two ends. CDR1 is MNHNY and CDR2 is SVGAGI in the germline V gene (reference sequence). The CDR3 has 13 amino acids. The CDR3 bases are TGTGCCAGCAGTTACAGTCAGGGTTCGGTCGCTTTCTTT. It translates to CASSYSQGSVAFF.

This clone appeared a few times. The J gene is TRBJ1-1, the V gene TRBV7-9; D is unclear. The CDR3 is 13 amino acids. V shed 6 bases and J shed 7 bases, with 15 bases lying between them. Per germline, CDR1 SEHNR and CDR2 FQNEAQ (reference sequence). The CDR3 sequence is CASRDWRAGEAFF. The CDR3 nucleotides read TGTGCCAGCAGGGACTGGCGGGCGGGTGAAGCTTTCTTT. The full variable domain, in which reference TRBV7-9 and TRBJ1-1 provide the parts outside the CDR3, is DTGVSQNPRHKITKRGQNVTFRCDPISEHNRLYWYRQTLGQGPEFLTYFQNEAQLEKSRLLSDRFSAERPKGSFSTLEIQRTEQGDSAMYLCASRDWRAGEAFFGQGTRLTVV.

The J gene is TRBJ1-2, the V gene TRBV4-1; no clear D gene. The CDR3 runs to 15 residues. Germline assignment: CDR1 MGHRA and CDR2 YSYEKL. V was cut by 0 bases and J by 2 bases, with 10 bases left in between. The CDR3 nucleotides are TGCGCCAGCAGCCAAGATCTTAGTCTCAACTATGGCTACACCTTC. It translates to CASSQDLSLNYGYTF.

A few counts support this clone. The V call is TRBV9, the J call TRBJ2-1; 8 positions match TRBD1. V lost 0 bases to trimming and J lost 8 bases; unmatched junction nucleotides: 7. Germline V gene lookup returns CDR1 SGDLS and CDR2 YYNGEE. The CDR3 has 15 residues. The CDR3 spells CASSVVGSGGDEQFF. In nucleotides, the CDR3 is TGTGCCAGCAGCGTAGTAGGGTCAGGGGGCGATGAGCAGTTCTTC.

The rearrangement links TRBV9 to TRBJ2-5; no clear D gene. The CDR3 has 14 amino acids. The germline V gene has CDR1 SGDLS and CDR2 YYNGEE. V was clipped by 2 bases and J by 2 bases, with 10 bases between them. The CDR3 loop is CASSVDAVQETQYF. DNA of the CDR3: TGTGCCAGCAGCGTCGACGCGGTTCAAGAGACCCAGTACTTC.

V gene TRBV13 combines with J gene TRBJ1-3, with TRBD1 as a possible D gene (5 bases). The CDR3 length is 16 residues. Trimming removed 0 bases at V and 0 bases at J, with 9 bases between. Germline V gene data show CDR1 as PRHDT and CDR2 as FYEKMQ (reference sequence). CDR3 protein: CASSLGLTDSGNTIYF. The CDR3, as DNA: TGTGCCAGCAGCTTAGGATTGACAGACTCTGGAAACACCATATATTTT.

V and J are TRBV6-5 and TRBJ2-7; weak D call: TRBD2 (6 bases). The germline CDR1 and CDR2 sequences are MNHEY and SVGAGI. V lost 2 bases and J lost 2, with 13 bases in between. The CDR3 loop spans 15 amino acids. The CDR3 DNA reads as TGTGCCAGCAGTTACGATGGGACTGGGGCCTACGAGCAGTACTTC. This encodes CASSYDGTGAYEQYF.

This clone has just a few counts. The rearrangement links TRBV9 to TRBJ2-1; perhaps TRBD1 as D (6 bases). The CDR3 is 15 amino acids. Trimming removed 2 bases from V and 6 bases from J, with 15 bases in between. The V gene's germline CDR1 is SGDLS and CDR2 YYNGEE. In DNA form, the CDR3 reads TGTGCCAGCAGCGTCCGGGACACACATCCCAATGAGCAGTTCTTC. Its protein product is CASSVRDTHPNEQFF. The variable domain in full, with the rest retrieved from reference TRBV9 and TRBJ2-1, is DSGVTQTPKHLITATGQRVTLRCSPRSGDLSVYWYQQSLDQGLQFLIQYYNGEERAKGNILERFSAQQFPDLHSELNLSSLELGDSALYFCASSVRDTHPNEQFFGPGTRLTVL.

The chain combines TRBV29-1 with TRBJ2-1; 7 positions agree with TRBD2. Germline V gene lookup returns CDR1 SQVTM and CDR2 ANQGSEA. V lost 7 bases to trimming and J lost 1 base; unmatched junction nucleotides: 4. CDR3 size: 13 residues. DNA for the CDR3: TGCAGCGGCGACGGGGGGTCCTACAATGAGCAGTTCTTC. Protein sequence: CSGDGGSYNEQFF.

The chain carries TRBV5-1 and TRBJ2-5, with D hard to call. The J call is uncertain, as TRBJ2-7 better fits the DNA end. CDR1 SGHRS and CDR2 YFSETQ come from the germline V gene. This CDR3 contains 15 residues. CDR3 amino acids: CASSTNSATTYEQYF. CDR3 in DNA: TGCGCCAGCAGCACCAACTCAGCTACTACCTACGAGCAGTACTTC.

The chain uses TRBV9 and TRBJ2-3; TRBD2 might be the D (5 bases). V was cut by 3 bases and J by 0 bases, with 8 bases left in between. This CDR3 is 14 amino acids long. Germline-derived CDR1 and CDR2 are SGDLS and YYNGEE. Here the CDR3 DNA reads TGTGCCAGCAGCGCAAGACTAAGCACAGATACGCAGTATTTT. Its protein product is CASSARLSTDTQYF.

V gene TRBV5-8 combines with J gene TRBJ2-1, with 11 nucleotides matching TRBD2. The CDR3 runs to 15 residues. Germline V gene data show CDR1 as SGHTS and CDR2 as YDEGEE. V was clipped by 2 bases and J by 3 bases; unmatched bases: 1. CDR3: CASSLLAGDYNEQFF. CDR3 coding DNA: TGTGCCAGCAGCTTACTAGCGGGAGACTACAATGAGCAGTTCTTC. Looking up the rest from reference TRBV5-8 and TRBJ2-1 gives the full variable domain: EAGVTQSPTHLIKTRGQQATLRCSPISGHTSVYWYQQALGLGLQFLLWYDEGEERNRGNFPPRFSGRQFPNYSSELNVNALELEDSALYLCASSLLAGDYNEQFFGPGTRLTVL.

The V and J genes are TRBV29-1 and TRBJ2-1; 10 nucleotides align to TRBD2. The germline CDR1 and CDR2 sequences are SQVTM and ANQGSEA. The length of the CDR3 is 12 residues. Trimming took 3 bases from V and 15 from J; bases not matched to a gene: 8. The CDR3 sequence: CSVDLAGVPGFF. The CDR3 DNA sequence: TGCAGCGTTGACCTAGCGGGAGTTCCTGGGTTCTTC.

J is TRBJ1-2 and V is TRBV14; the D gene is possibly TRBD1 (5 bases). CDR1 and CDR2 (germline): SGHDN, FVKESK. Trimming stripped 4 bases from V and 4 bases from J, with 13 bases between. This CDR3 comprises 14 residues. Here the CDR3 DNA reads TGTGCCAGCAGCCTTCAAGGGGCAGGCTATGGCTACACCTTC. Translating gives CASSLQGAGYGYTF.

The chain couples TRBV29-1 to TRBJ1-5; no clear D. Germline V gene data show CDR1 as SQVTM and CDR2 as ANQGSEA. V lost 4 bases to trimming and J lost 4 bases, with 8 bases between them. CDR3 length: 12 residues. The CDR3 DNA reads TGCAGCGTTGGCGACATAAATCAGCCCCAGCATTTT. Translating it yields CSVGDINQPQHF.

The CDR3 nucleotides are TGTGCCTGGAGAGCTATCGGGTACCAAGAGACCCAGTACTTC. Protein: CAWRAIGYQETQYF. The rearrangement links TRBV30 to TRBJ2-5; D remains unclear. The CDR3 runs 14 residues. Germline CDR1 GTSNPN, CDR2 SVGIG (reference sequence). With 3 bases removed from V and 0 bases from J, the gap between germline ends came to 11 bases.

The chain recombines TRBV28 with TRBJ1-4, with TRBD1 identical over 9 bases. Germline CDR1 reads MDHEN; CDR2 reads SYDVKM. The CDR3 has 14 residues. Losses at the gene ends were 3 bases for V and 13 bases for J; bases not matched to a gene: 9. The CDR3, as DNA: TGTGCCAGCAGTTTCCGGGACAGGGAGCATCTACTGTTTTTT. Amino acid sequence: CASSFRDREHLLFF.

The V call is TRBV5-1, the J call TRBJ2-1; no clear D. The V end lost 0 bases, the J end lost 5 bases, and 15 bases lay between the germline ends. The CDR3 runs 16 residues. Germline V lookup: CDR1 SGHRS, CDR2 YFSETQ. The CDR3, as DNA: TGCGCCAGCAGCTTGGAGCTTCGCGGAGCGAACAATGAGCAGTTCTTC. It translates to CASSLELRGANNEQFF.

The V gene is TRBV6-5, the J gene TRBJ2-7, with 8 bases aligning to TRBD1. Germline V gives CDR1 MNHEY, CDR2 SVGAGI. The V and J ends lost 8 bases and 4 bases, in that order; junction bases with no gene match: 7. This CDR3 comprises 13 residues. CDR3 region: CASEGQGAYEQYF. DNA of the CDR3: TGTGCCAGCGAAGGACAGGGTGCGTACGAGCAGTACTTC.